The 23 T cell receptor beta chains below all came from one sample that was sequenced in a study of breast tumors, draining lymph nodes, adjacent tissues. The lymph nodes were axillary draining lymph nodes from breast cancer patients. TCRdb processed the multiplex PCR reads anew with MiXCR; each CDR3 protein has one entry. The table has about 180,000 distinct CDR3 sequences, 33% seen once. Sequences were obtained from axillary lymph node tissue. All receptors derive from a female donor with breast cancer. Some clones in this sample may be carry-over from other donors' samples.

Concerning this clonotype itself: A much larger clone differs by one base, so this may be a read error. The chain joins TRBV5-4 to TRBJ2-5; D is ambiguous. Germline V CDR1 and CDR2: SGHNT, YYREEE (reference sequence). This CDR3 has 15 amino acids. The ends were cut back, 3 bases at V and 2 bases at J, with 14 bases in the middle. CDR3 DNA sequence: TGTGCCAGCAGCTCGCCGACCCCGGCACAAGAGACCCAGTACTTC. It yields the protein CASSSPTPAQETQYF.

This chain links TRBV7-8 with TRBJ2-7, with D perhaps matching TRBD2 (6 bases). Trimming took off 4 bases at V and 7 bases at J, with 20 bases between the two ends. Germline V gene lookup returns CDR1 SGHVS and CDR2 FQNEAQ. This CDR3 contains 15 residues. The CDR3 nucleotides are TGTGCCAGCAGCTCTTCGGGACTGCTACGAGGGGAGCAGTACTTC. This codes for CASSSSGLLRGEQYF.

This clonotype has at least ten counts. An end of the junction does not agree with germline; a read error may underlie this. The gene calls are TRBV7-8 and TRBJ2-5; TRBD1 matches at 9 bases. The germline gives CDR1 SGHVS, CDR2 FQNEAQ. This CDR3 is built from 10 residues. CDR3 residues: CASSRDRVDF. The CDR3 region has the DNA TGTGCCAGCAGCCGGGACAGGGTAGACTTC. Looking up the rest from reference TRBV7-8 and TRBJ2-5 gives the full variable domain: GAGVSQSPRYKVAKRGQDVALRCDPISGHVSLFWYQQALGQGPEFLTYFQNEAQLDKSGLPSDRFFAERPEGSVSTLKIQRTQQEDSAVYLCASSRDRVDFGPGTRLLVL.

V gene TRBV2 combines with J gene TRBJ1-6; D perhaps matches TRBD1 (5 bases). The germline V and J ends were trimmed by 4 bases and 10 bases, with 17 bases remaining between them. This CDR3 has 15 residues. Per the germline V gene, CDR1 is SNHLY and CDR2 is FYNNEI. CDR3 bases: TGTGCCAGCAGTGCTAGAGCCAGGGATGAGTCACCCCTCCACTTT. Translation: CASSARARDESPLHF.

Note on this clonotype: This clone may be a read error of a much larger clone one base away. V and J are TRBV27 and TRBJ2-1; D not certain. The CDR3 totals 12 residues. The germline CDR1 and CDR2 sequences are MNHEY and SMNVEV (reference sequence). The CDR3, as DNA: TGTGCCGGCAGTTTCTTATCCGGGTGGCAGTTCTTC. This codes for CAGSFLSGWQFF.

Turning to this clonotype: Lacking the conserved final phenylalanine or tryptophan, this CDR3 likely reflects a read error. The limits of the CDR3 on the DNA are not certain, so only TCRdb's listed CDR3 is given. This sequence joins TRBV12-3 or TRBV12-4 and TRBJ1-2. The CDR3 spans 9 residues, counting both ends. The CDR3 here is CASSGDYSY.

In its sample, this clonotype was seen once. CDR3 sequence reads: CAINSGGYTGELFF. The CDR3 DNA reads as TGTGCCATCAATAGCGGGGGATACACCGGGGAGCTGTTTTTT. This chain uses TRBV10-3 with TRBJ2-2; 9 nucleotides align to TRBD2. Germline V gives CDR1 ENHRY, CDR2 SYGVKD. V trimming: 7 bases; J trimming: 3 bases; junction bases outside the gene matches: 3. The CDR3 runs 14 residues.

This clonotype appeared a few times. A read error may be the cause here, since a much bigger clone is one base away. This chain links TRBV6-1 with TRBJ2-5; either TRBD1 or TRBD2 may supply D (6 bases each). The CDR3 contains 13 residues. The germline CDR1 and CDR2 sequences are MNHNS and SASEGT. V was trimmed by 10 bases and J by 3 bases, leaving 15 bases between them. As DNA, the CDR3 is TGTGCCATCAGGGGTGCGGGAAAAGAGACCCAGTACTTC. Translated: CAIRGAGKETQYF.

This clonotype was observed many times. The chain uses TRBV12-1 and TRBJ2-2; whether TRBD2, the table's D call, matches the DNA was not checked. TRBV12-1 represents a pseudogene. The CDR3 covers 17 residues. The CDR3 is CASTNLSAGGKTGELFF. Here the CDR3 DNA reads TGTGCCAGCACCAATCTTTCAGCGGGAGGTAAGACCGGGGAGCTGTTTTTT.

The chain recombines TRBV7-8 with TRBJ1-4, with D possibly TRBD1 on 5 matching bases. The CDR3 covers 16 residues. V lost 10 bases and J 5 bases, leaving 23 bases between the germline ends. Germline values: CDR1 SGHVS, CDR2 FQNEAQ. CDR3 in amino acids: CANTETSGGWNEKLFF. Written as DNA, the CDR3 is TGTGCCAACACCGAGACTAGCGGGGGGTGGAATGAAAAACTGTTTTTT. The full variable domain, completed using reference TRBV7-8 and TRBJ1-4, is GAGVSQSPRYKVAKRGQDVALRCDPISGHVSLFWYQQALGQGPEFLTYFQNEAQLDKSGLPSDRFFAERPEGSVSTLKIQRTQQEDSAVYLCANTETSGGWNEKLFFGSGTQLSVL.

There are many counts of this clonotype. The chain uses TRBV20-1 and TRBJ1-2; tentative D call: TRBD1 (5 bases). The CDR3 totals 13 residues. Germline CDR1 DFQATT, CDR2 SNEGSKA (reference sequence). V lost 0 bases and J 8 bases, leaving 13 bases between the germline ends. For the CDR3, the DNA is TGCAGTGCTAGAGATGGGGGTGTGGACGGCTACACCTTC. Amino acid sequence: CSARDGGVDGYTF.

The chain has TRBV28 and TRBJ2-1; D is unclear. The CDR3 loop spans 17 amino acids. Trimming pared 5 bases from V and 0 bases from J, leaving 17 bases between. Germline V gives CDR1 MDHEN, CDR2 SYDVKM. The CDR3 protein is CASSALVSLTSYNEQFF. The CDR3 nucleotides read TGTGCCAGCAGTGCACTGGTTAGCCTCACCTCCTACAATGAGCAGTTCTTC.

This clonotype appeared many times. V is TRBV11-2 and J is TRBJ2-3; D may be TRBD2 (5 bases). Germline values: CDR1 SGHAT, CDR2 FQNNGV. The CDR3 consists of 15 residues. V was shortened by 5 bases and J by 2 bases, with 14 bases between the two germline ends. This chain's CDR3 is CASSPRAGFTDTQYF. The CDR3 nucleotides read TGTGCCAGCAGCCCTCGGGCGGGTTTCACAGATACGCAGTATTTT.

This chain joins TRBV15 and TRBJ2-1, with 8 bases fitting TRBD2. Germline V CDR1 and CDR2: LNHNV, YYDKDF (reference sequence). J gave up 9 bases and V 3 bases, and 7 bases lay outside the gene matches. The CDR3 sequence is 14 residues long. This chain's CDR3 is CATSSPGAGGEQFF. The CDR3 DNA sequence: TGTGCCACCAGCAGTCCAGGGGCGGGGGGTGAGCAGTTCTTC.

Concerning this clonotype itself: Its ends do not fully match the called genes, so a read error is possible. The chain has TRBV4-3 and TRBJ1-3; D might be TRBD1 (6 bases). This CDR3 region has 13 residues. Germline CDR1 and CDR2: LGHNA and YSLEER. The CDR3 sequence: CASRQGLGNTIYF. The CDR3 DNA follows: TGCGCCAGCCGCCAGGGGTTGGGAAACACCATATATTTT.

The V and J genes are TRBV6-5 and TRBJ1-3; D is unclear. V lost 7 bases, J lost 3 bases, and 19 bases lay in between. This CDR3 is built from 16 residues. In germline, CDR1 is MNHEY, CDR2 SVGAGI. CDR3 coding DNA: TGTGCCAGCACGCCAGATGACCCGCTCTTTGGAAACACCATATATTTT. It encodes CASTPDDPLFGNTIYF.

This clonotype was observed a handful of times. A single base separates this from a much larger clone, so it may be a read error. The chain uses TRBV7-9 and TRBJ2-7, with TRBD1 identical over 10 bases. CDR1 and CDR2 from the germline V gene are SEHNR and FQNEAQ (reference sequence). The CDR3 has 15 residues. CDR3 amino acids: CASSLRGTGVYEQHF. CDR3 DNA sequence: TGTGCCAGCAGCTTAAGGGGGACAGGGGTGTACGAGCAGCACTTC.

J is TRBJ2-3 and V is TRBV11-2, with 10 bases lining up with TRBD2. The V gene end was trimmed by 3 bases and the J gene end by 3 bases; junction bases not matched to a gene: 6. CDR3 length: 16 residues. Germline lookup yields CDR1 SGHAT and CDR2 FQNNGV. CDR3 nucleotide sequence: TGTGCCAGCAGCTTTCCGTCGACTAGCGGGACAGATACGCAGTATTTT. Translation: CASSFPSTSGTDTQYF.

Comment on this clonotype: An end of the junction does not agree with germline; a read error may underlie this. The genes are TRBV14 and TRBJ1-2, with D uncertain. Germline CDR1 and CDR2: SGHDN and FVKESK. CDR3 length: 13 amino acids. The CDR3 here is CAGSLGQSYGYTF. The CDR3 region has the DNA TGTGCCGGCAGCCTGGGTCAGAGCTATGGCTACACCTTC.

This clonotype occurred a few times. The J gene is TRBJ1-5, the V gene TRBV27; 7 nucleotides line up with TRBD1. The ends lost 6 bases at V and 4 bases at J; junction bases unmatched: 9. Germline V gives CDR1 MNHEY, CDR2 SMNVEV (reference sequence). CDR3 size: 15 residues. As DNA, the CDR3 is TGTGCCAGCAGGAGAGGGACAGACGCGAATCAGCCCCAGCATTTT. This sequence encodes CASRRGTDANQPQHF.

This clonotype has just a few counts. One junction end disagrees with the germline gene, perhaps due to a read error. This sequence joins TRBV12-3 or TRBV12-4 and TRBJ2-1, with D uncertain. The CDR3 consists of 19 residues. This CDR3 is CASSFSLNRRGTSCNEQFF. As DNA, the CDR3 is TGTGCCAGCAGTTTTAGCCTCAATAGGCGCGGCACCTCCTGCAATGAGCAGTTCTTC.

As to this clonotype: A clone one base away is much larger, so this may be a read error. The CDR3 bases are TGTGCCAGCTCACCAGTGTCTAGCTCTGGAAACACCGTATATTTT. As protein: CASSPVSSSGNTVYF. The chain is built from TRBV18 and TRBJ1-3; D not resolved. CDR3 length: 15 residues. Germline assignment: CDR1 KGHSH and CDR2 LQKENI. The full variable domain, with the rest looked up from reference TRBV18 and TRBJ1-3, is NAGVMQNPRHLVRRRGQEARLRCSPMKGHSHVYWYRQLPEEGLKFMVYLQKENIIDESGMPKERFSAEFPKEGPSILRIQQVVRGDSAAYFCASSPVSSSGNTVYFGEGSWLTVV.

The chain uses TRBV7-9 and TRBJ2-1; 8 nucleotides align to TRBD2. Germline V gives CDR1 SEHNR, CDR2 FQNEAQ (reference sequence). V shed 5 bases, J shed 10 bases, and the junction held 13 bases outside the gene matches. The CDR3 is 15 amino acids. The CDR3 nucleotides read TGTGCCAGCAGCCATACTAGCGCCGGGAGGGGGGAGCAGTTCTTC. It translates to CASSHTSAGRGEQFF.